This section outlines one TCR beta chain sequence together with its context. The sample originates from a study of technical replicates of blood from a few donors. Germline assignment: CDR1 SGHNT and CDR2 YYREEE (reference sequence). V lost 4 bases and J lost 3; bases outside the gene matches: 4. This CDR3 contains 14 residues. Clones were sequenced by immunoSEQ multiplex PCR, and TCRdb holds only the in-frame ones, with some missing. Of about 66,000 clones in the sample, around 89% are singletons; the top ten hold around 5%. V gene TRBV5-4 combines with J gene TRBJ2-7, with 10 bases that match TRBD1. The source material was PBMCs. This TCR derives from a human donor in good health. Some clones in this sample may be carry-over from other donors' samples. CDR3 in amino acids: CASSLDRGVYEQYF. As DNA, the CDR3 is TGTGCCAGCAGCCTGGACAGGGGGGTCTACGAGCAGTACTTC.